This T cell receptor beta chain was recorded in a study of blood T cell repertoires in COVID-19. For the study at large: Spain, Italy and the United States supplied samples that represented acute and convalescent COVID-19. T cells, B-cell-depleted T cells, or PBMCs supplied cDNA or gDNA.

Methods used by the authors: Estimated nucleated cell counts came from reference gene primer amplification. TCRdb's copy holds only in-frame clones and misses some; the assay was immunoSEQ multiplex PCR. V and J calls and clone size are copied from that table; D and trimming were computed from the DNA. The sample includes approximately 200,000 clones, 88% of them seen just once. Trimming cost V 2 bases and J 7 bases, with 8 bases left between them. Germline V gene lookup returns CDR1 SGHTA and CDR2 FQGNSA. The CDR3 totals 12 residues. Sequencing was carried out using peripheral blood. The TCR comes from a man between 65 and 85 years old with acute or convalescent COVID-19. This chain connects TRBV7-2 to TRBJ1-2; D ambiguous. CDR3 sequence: CASSLNIGGYTF. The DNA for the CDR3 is TGTGCCAGCAGCTTAAACATTGGTGGCTACACCTTC.